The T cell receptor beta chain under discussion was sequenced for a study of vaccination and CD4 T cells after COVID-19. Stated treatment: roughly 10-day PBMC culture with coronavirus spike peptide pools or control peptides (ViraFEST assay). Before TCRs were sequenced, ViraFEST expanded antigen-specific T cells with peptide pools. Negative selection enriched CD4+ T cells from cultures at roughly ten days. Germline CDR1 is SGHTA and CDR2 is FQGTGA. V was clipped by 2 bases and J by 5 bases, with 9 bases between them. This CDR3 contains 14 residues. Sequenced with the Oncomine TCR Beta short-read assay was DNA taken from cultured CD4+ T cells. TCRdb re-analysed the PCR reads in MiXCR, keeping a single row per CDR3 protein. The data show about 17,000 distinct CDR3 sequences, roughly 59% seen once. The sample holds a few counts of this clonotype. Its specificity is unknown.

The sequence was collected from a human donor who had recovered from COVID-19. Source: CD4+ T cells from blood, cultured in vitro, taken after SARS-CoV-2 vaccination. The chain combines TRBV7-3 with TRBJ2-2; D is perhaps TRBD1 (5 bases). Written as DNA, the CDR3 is TGTGCCAGCAGCTTATATCAGGGTACCGGGGAGCTGTTTTTT. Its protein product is CASSLYQGTGELFF.